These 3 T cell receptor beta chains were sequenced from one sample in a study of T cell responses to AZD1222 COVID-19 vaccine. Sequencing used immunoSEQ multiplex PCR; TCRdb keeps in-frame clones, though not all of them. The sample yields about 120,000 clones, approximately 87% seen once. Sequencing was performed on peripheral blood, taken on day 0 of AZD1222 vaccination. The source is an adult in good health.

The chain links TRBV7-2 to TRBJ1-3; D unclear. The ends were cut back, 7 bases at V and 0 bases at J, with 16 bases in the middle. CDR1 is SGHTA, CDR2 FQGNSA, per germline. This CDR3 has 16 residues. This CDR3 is CASILVGIGSGNTIYF. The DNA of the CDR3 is TGTGCCAGCATATTAGTTGGGATTGGCTCTGGAAACACCATATATTTT.

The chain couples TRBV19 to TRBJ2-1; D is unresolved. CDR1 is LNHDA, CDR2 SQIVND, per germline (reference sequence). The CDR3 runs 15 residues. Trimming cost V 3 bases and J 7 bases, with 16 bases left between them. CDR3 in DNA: TGTGCCAGTAGTATGGGTCCGAGCGCTCGGAATGAGCAGTTCTTC. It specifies CASSMGPSARNEQFF.

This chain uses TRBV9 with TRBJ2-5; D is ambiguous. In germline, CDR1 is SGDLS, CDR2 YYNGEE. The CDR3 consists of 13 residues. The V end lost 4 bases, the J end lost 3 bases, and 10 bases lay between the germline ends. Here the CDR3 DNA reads TGTGCCAGCAGCAAAAACGGAGAAGAGACCCAGTACTTC. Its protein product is CASSKNGEETQYF. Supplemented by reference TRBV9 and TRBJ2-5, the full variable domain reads DSGVTQTPKHLITATGQRVTLRCSPRSGDLSVYWYQQSLDQGLQFLIQYYNGEERAKGNILERFSAQQFPDLHSELNLSSLELGDSALYFCASSKNGEETQYFGPGTRLLVL.